The entry below describes one T cell receptor (beta chain). Produced via immunoSEQ multiplex PCR; TCRdb's table is partial and in-frame only. The repertoire holds tens of thousands of clones, with about nine tenths as singletons. This sample is part of a study of T cell changes during pregnancy in multiple sclerosis. Trimming took off 5 bases at V and 6 bases at J, with 20 bases between the two ends. Germline CDR1 is SEHNR and CDR2 is FQNEAQ (reference sequence). The CDR3 covers 16 residues. The TCR comes from a female donor with multiple sclerosis, enrolled in a pregnancy study. The rearrangement joins TRBV7-9 to TRBJ2-1; D perhaps matches TRBD2 (6 bases). This specimen was CD4+ T cells from peripheral blood mononuclear cells, taken in the third trimester of pregnancy. CDR3 in amino acids: CASSPSFTGATNEQFF. In DNA form, the CDR3 reads TGTGCCAGCAGCCCCTCCTTCACGGGAGCGACCAATGAGCAGTTCTTC.